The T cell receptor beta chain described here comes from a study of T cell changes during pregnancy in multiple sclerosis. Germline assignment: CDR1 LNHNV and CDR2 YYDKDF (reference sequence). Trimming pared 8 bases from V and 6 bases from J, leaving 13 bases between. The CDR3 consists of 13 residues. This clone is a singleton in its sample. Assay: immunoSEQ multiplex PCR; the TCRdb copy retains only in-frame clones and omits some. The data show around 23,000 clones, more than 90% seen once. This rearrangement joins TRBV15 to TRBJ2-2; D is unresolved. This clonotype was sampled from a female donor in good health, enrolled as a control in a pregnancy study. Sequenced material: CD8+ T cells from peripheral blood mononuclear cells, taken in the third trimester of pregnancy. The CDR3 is CATLRSESGELFF. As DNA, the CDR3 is TGTGCCACCCTCAGGTCGGAATCCGGGGAGCTGTTTTTT.